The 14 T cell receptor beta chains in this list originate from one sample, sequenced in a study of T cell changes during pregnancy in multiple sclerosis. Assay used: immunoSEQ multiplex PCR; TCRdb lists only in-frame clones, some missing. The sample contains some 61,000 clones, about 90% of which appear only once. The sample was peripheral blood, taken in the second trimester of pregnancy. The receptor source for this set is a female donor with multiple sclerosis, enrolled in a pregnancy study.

Here the CDR3 DNA reads TGTGCCACCTCTCCCCCACTAGCGCCCACCTACAATGAGCAGTTCTTC. Amino acid sequence: CATSPPLAPTYNEQFF. The chain links TRBV7-9 to TRBJ2-1, with 7 nucleotides matching TRBD2. This CDR3 is 16 amino acids long. The germline gives CDR1 SEHNR, CDR2 FQNEAQ (reference sequence). The V gene end was trimmed by 10 bases and the J gene end by 2 bases; junction bases not matched to a gene: 14.

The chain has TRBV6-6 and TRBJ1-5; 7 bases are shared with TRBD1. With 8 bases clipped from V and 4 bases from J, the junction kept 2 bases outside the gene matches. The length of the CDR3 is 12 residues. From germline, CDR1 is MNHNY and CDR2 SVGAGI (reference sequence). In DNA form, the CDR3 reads TGTGCCAGCTCAGGGGGAAATCAGCCCCAGCATTTT. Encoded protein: CASSGGNQPQHF.

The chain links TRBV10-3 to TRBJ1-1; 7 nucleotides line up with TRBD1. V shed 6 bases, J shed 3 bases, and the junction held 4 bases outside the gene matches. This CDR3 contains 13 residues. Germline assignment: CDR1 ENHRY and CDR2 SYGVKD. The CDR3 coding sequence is TGTGCCATCAGGAGGGGGCCGGACACTGAAGCTTTCTTT. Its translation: CAIRRGPDTEAFF.

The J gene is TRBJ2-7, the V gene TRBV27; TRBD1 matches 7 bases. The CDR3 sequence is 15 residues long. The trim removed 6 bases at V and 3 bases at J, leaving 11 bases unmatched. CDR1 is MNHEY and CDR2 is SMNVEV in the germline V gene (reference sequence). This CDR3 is CASSPNRGSGYEQYF. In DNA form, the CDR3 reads TGTGCCAGCAGCCCAAACAGGGGATCCGGCTACGAGCAGTACTTC.

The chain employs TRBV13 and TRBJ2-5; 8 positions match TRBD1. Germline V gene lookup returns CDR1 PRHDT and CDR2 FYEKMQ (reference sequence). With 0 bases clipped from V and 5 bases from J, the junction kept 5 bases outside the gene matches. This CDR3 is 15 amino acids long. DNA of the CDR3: TGTGCCAGCAGCTTAGGAGACAGGGGATATGAGACCCAGTACTTC. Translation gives CASSLGDRGYETQYF.

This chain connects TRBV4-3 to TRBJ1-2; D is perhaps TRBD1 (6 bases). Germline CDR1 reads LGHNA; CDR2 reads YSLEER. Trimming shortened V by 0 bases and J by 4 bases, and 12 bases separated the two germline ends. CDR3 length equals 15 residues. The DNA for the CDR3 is TGCGCCAGCAGCCAAGAGGGGGGGCTAGGCTATGGCTACACCTTC. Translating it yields CASSQEGGLGYGYTF.

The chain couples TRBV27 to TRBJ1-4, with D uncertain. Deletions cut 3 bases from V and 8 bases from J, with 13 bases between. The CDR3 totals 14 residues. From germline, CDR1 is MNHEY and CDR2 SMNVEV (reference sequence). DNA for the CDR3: TGTGCCAGCAGTTTTGGGAGGCCGGGGGAAAAACTGTTTTTT. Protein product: CASSFGRPGEKLFF.

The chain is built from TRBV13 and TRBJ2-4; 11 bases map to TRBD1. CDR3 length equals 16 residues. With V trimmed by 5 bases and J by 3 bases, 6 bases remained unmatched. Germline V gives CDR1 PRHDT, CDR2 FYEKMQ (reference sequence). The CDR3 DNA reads TGTGCCAGCAGCATCGGGACAGGGGGGAGCAAAAACATTCAGTACTTC. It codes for CASSIGTGGSKNIQYF. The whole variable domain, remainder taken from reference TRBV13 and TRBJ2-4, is AAGVIQSPRHLIKEKRETATLKCYPIPRHDTVYWYQQGPGQDPQFLISFYEKMQSDKGSIPDRFSAQQFSDYHSELNMSSLELGDSALYFCASSIGTGGSKNIQYFGAGTRLSVL.

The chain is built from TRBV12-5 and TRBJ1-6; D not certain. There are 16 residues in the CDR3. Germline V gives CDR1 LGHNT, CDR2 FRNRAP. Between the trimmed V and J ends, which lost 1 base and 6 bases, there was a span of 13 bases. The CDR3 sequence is CASGLGSGGFNSPLHF. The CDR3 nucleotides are TGTGCTAGTGGTTTGGGGTCAGGAGGGTTTAATTCACCCCTCCACTTT. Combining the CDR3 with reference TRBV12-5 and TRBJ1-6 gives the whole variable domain DARVTQTPRHKVTEMGQEVTMRCQPILGHNTVFWYRQTMMQGLELLAYFRNRAPLDDSGMPKDRFSAEMPDATLATLKIQPSEPRDSAVYFCASGLGSGGFNSPLHFGNGTRLTVT.

Here the CDR3 DNA reads TGTGCCAGTAGAGGACAGGTCTATCAGCCCCAGCATTTT. It codes for CASRGQVYQPQHF. The chain joins TRBV19 to TRBJ1-5; 7 positions match TRBD1. The CDR3 is 13 residues long. Germline assignment: CDR1 LNHDA and CDR2 SQIVND (reference sequence). Trimming cost V 6 bases and J 5 bases; bases outside gene matches: 4.

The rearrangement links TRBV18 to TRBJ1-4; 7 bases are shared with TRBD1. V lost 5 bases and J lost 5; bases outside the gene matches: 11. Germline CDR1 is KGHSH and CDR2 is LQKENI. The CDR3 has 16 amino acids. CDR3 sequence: CASSERKDRYNEKLFF. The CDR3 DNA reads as TGTGCCAGCTCAGAGCGCAAGGACAGGTACAATGAAAAACTGTTTTTT.

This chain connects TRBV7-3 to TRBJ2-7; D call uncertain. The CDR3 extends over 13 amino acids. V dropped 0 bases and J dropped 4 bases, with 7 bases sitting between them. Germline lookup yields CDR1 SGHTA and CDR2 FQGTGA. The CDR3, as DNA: TGTGCCAGCAGCTTAACTCCCGGGTACGAGCAGTACTTC. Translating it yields CASSLTPGYEQYF.

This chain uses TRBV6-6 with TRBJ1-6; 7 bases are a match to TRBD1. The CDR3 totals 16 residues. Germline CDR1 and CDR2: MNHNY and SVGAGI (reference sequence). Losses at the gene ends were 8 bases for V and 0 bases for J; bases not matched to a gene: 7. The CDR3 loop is CASGLQGTSYNSPLHF. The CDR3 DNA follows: TGTGCCAGCGGACTACAGGGGACCTCCTATAATTCACCCCTCCACTTT.

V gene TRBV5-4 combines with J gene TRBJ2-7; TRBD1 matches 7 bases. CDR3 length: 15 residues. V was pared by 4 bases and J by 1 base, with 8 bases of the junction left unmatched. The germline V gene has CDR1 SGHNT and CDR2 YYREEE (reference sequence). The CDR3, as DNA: TGTGCCAGCAGCGACAGAACAGGGGAGTCCTACGAGCAGTACTTC. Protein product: CASSDRTGESYEQYF.